This T cell receptor beta chain was identified during a study of glioma-infiltrating T cells. Findings and limits, study-wide: CDR3 overlap between tissue and blood was very small. Gliomas, especially low-grade, showed above-expected tissue-blood divergence; non-neoplastic patients showed below.

V shed 3 bases and J shed 4 bases, with 12 bases lying between them. This CDR3 comprises 13 residues. From germline, CDR1 is GTSNPN and CDR2 SVGIG (reference sequence). A remark on this clonotype: Antigen specificity is unknown.

TCR alpha and beta CDR3 regions were amplified from RNA using iRepertoire nested multiplex PCR. Input was 100-400 ng of tissue mRNA or PBMC total RNA. TCRdb used MiXCR to reprocess the multiplex PCR reads, holding one entry per CDR3 protein. The sample holds about 99,000 distinct CDR3 sequences; around 28% are singletons and the top ten take 40% to 45%. The chain is built from TRBV30 and TRBJ1-1; D uncertain. Sequenced: glioma tissue, nonneoplastic brain tissue, or PBMCs (not recorded which). This receptor was obtained from a human donor with low-grade glioma or glioblastoma, undergoing nonglioma brain surgery, or in good health (not recorded which). This chain's CDR3 is CAWSALPTTEAFF. The CDR3 DNA follows: TGTGCCTGGAGCGCCCTTCCCACCACTGAAGCTTTCTTT.